These 20 T cell receptor beta chains were sequenced from one sample in a study of blood T cell repertoires in COVID-19. Here immunoSEQ multiplex PCR was the method, and the copy in TCRdb shows in-frame clones only, minus some. The sample holds some 100,000 clones, over 70% seen once. The specimen was peripheral blood. The receptors were sampled from a human donor in a cohort sampled during active or convalescent COVID-19.

The V and J genes are TRBV3-1 (or the pseudogene TRBV3-2) and TRBJ1-4; TRBD1 might be the D (6 bases). Per the germline V gene, CDR1 is LGHDT and CDR2 is YNNKEL (reference sequence). The CDR3 contains 20 residues. V lost 6 bases and J lost 8, with 34 bases in between. The CDR3 DNA reads TGTGCCAGCAGTCGACTCGTACCGGGACAAACCACGACCACCGAAGAAAAACTGTTTTTT. This translates into CASSRLVPGQTTTTEEKLFF.

The chain recombines TRBV28 with TRBJ2-3; the D gene is possibly TRBD2 (7 bases). Deletions cut 4 bases from V and 5 bases from J, with 16 bases between. This CDR3 is 15 amino acids long. Germline assignment: CDR1 MDHEN and CDR2 SYDVKM. CDR3 sequence: CASSSLGGREDTQYF. DNA of the CDR3: TGTGCCAGCAGTTCCCTGGGGGGGCGGGAAGATACGCAGTATTTT. The whole variable domain, filled in from reference TRBV28 and TRBJ2-3, reads DVKVTQSSRYLVKRTGEKVFLECVQDMDHENMFWYRQDPGLGLRLIYFSYDVKMKEKGDIPEGYSVSREKKERFSLILESASTNQTSMYLCASSSLGGREDTQYFGPGTRLTVL.

V usage is TRBV6-4 and J usage is TRBJ2-7, with 7 positions matching TRBD2. CDR1 and CDR2 from the germline V gene are MRHNA and SNTAGT. The CDR3 sequence is 17 residues long. V shed 7 bases and J 0 bases; nucleotides not matched to a gene: 15. The DNA of the CDR3 is TGTGCCAGCACCCTCTGGAGGCGGGAGTCGGGCTCCTACGAGCAGTACTTC. Its protein product is CASTLWRRESGSYEQYF.

The chain couples TRBV6-5 to TRBJ2-5; D is unresolved. CDR1 and CDR2 from the germline V gene are MNHEY and SVGAGI. This CDR3 has 16 residues. V lost 4 bases, J lost 0 bases, and 15 bases lay in between. In DNA, the CDR3 is TGTGCCAGCAGTTTCCCTCGACTCAAGTACCAAGAGACCCAGTACTTC. Its protein is CASSFPRLKYQETQYF.

The CDR3 is CASSPRGSPLHF. CDR3 sequence (DNA): TGTGCCAGCAGCCCGCGGGGTTCACCCCTCCACTTT. The V call is TRBV6-5, the J call TRBJ1-6, with D hard to call. V was cut by 6 bases and J by 9 bases, with 9 bases left in between. Germline V gene lookup returns CDR1 MNHEY and CDR2 SVGAGI. CDR3 length equals 12 residues.

This rearrangement joins TRBV4-3 to TRBJ1-5; unclear D gene. The CDR3 runs 15 residues. From germline, CDR1 is LGHNA and CDR2 YSLEER. V lost 0 bases and J 7 bases, leaving 13 bases between the germline ends. The CDR3 DNA follows: TGCGCCAGCAGCCAAGAGCGGGGAGGAGGGCAGCCCCAGCATTTT. It specifies CASSQERGGGQPQHF.

The V gene is TRBV4-3, the J gene TRBJ2-7; 9 nucleotides align to TRBD1. Germline CDR1 is LGHNA and CDR2 is YSLEER. The V and J ends lost 5 bases and 2 bases, in that order; junction bases with no gene match: 10. This CDR3 has 16 residues. The CDR3, as DNA: TGCGCCAGCAGCTCTCCCGGGGACAGGGCGGCCTACGAGCAGTACTTC. As protein: CASSSPGDRAAYEQYF.

This chain connects TRBV7-2 to TRBJ2-5; 9 nucleotides agree with TRBD2. The CDR3 is made up of 15 amino acids. CDR1 and CDR2 (germline): SGHTA, FQGNSA. V lost 1 base to trimming and J lost 6 bases; unmatched junction nucleotides: 6. CDR3 bases: TGTGCCAGCAGCTTAGACCTAGCGGGGTATCAGACCCAGTACTTC. It translates to CASSLDLAGYQTQYF.

The rearrangement links TRBV18 to TRBJ1-6, with 8 bases matching TRBD1. V lost 4 bases and J lost 10; bases outside the gene matches: 6. Germline V lookup: CDR1 KGHSH, CDR2 LQKENI. The CDR3 is 14 residues long. CDR3 amino acids: CASSLGQGLSPLHF. CDR3 coding DNA: TGTGCCAGCTCACTAGGACAGGGTCTATCACCCCTCCACTTT.

The chain uses TRBV7-2 and TRBJ2-1, with 11 bases identical to TRBD2. The CDR3 is 17 amino acids. J was trimmed by 0 bases and V by 3 bases; bases with no gene match: 4. The germline CDR1 and CDR2 sequences are SGHTA and FQGNSA. CDR3 region: CASSFLAGGLSYNEQFF. The CDR3 nucleotides are TGTGCCAGCAGCTTCCTAGCGGGAGGACTCTCCTACAATGAGCAGTTCTTC.

The rearrangement uses TRBV28 and TRBJ2-1; 7 bases match TRBD1. This CDR3 spans 15 amino acids. The trim removed 3 bases at V and 4 bases at J, leaving 6 bases unmatched. The germline CDR1 and CDR2 sequences are MDHEN and SYDVKM. CDR3 in amino acids: CASSLQTGWYNEQFF. As DNA, the CDR3 is TGTGCCAGCAGTTTGCAGACAGGGTGGTACAATGAGCAGTTCTTC.

This clone has at least ten counts. The CDR3 coding sequence is TGTGCCAGCAGCTTAGTCAGCGGGAGTATCGCCGGGGAGCTGTTTTTT. Residues: CASSLVSGSIAGELFF. The chain recombines TRBV7-2 with TRBJ2-2, with 8 bases that match TRBD2. This CDR3 has 16 amino acids. Germline V CDR1 and CDR2: SGHTA, FQGNSA. The V segment lost 1 base and the J segment 6 bases; nucleotides outside the gene matches: 7.

The V and J genes are TRBV5-1 and TRBJ1-4, with D perhaps TRBD1 (6 bases). The germline CDR1 and CDR2 sequences are SGHRS and YFSETQ. The germline V and J ends were trimmed by 3 bases and 5 bases, with 14 bases remaining between them. The CDR3 totals 15 residues. The CDR3 DNA sequence: TGCGCCAGCAGCTCGGCGGACAGAATAAATGAAAAACTGTTTTTT. Encoded protein: CASSSADRINEKLFF.

The chain couples TRBV28 to TRBJ1-5; D is unclear. From germline, CDR1 is MDHEN and CDR2 SYDVKM. Trimming pared 6 bases from V and 4 bases from J, leaving 7 bases between. The CDR3 extends over 12 amino acids. CDR3 nucleotide sequence: TGTGCCAGCAGCCAACTAAATCAGCCCCAGCATTTT. Protein: CASSQLNQPQHF.

This chain connects TRBV9 to TRBJ1-2; no definite D call. The CDR3 consists of 12 residues. Germline lookup yields CDR1 SGDLS and CDR2 YYNGEE. Trimming shortened V by 3 bases and J by 2 bases, and 5 bases separated the two germline ends. The CDR3 nucleotides are TGTGCCAGCAGCGCCCGGAACTATGGCTACACCTTC. Protein: CASSARNYGYTF.

This clone appeared a single time. V usage is TRBV5-4 and J usage is TRBJ2-7, with D perhaps TRBD2 (5 bases). This CDR3 has 14 amino acids. Per the germline V gene, CDR1 is SGHNT and CDR2 is YYREEE (reference sequence). Trimming cost V 3 bases and J 3 bases, with 13 bases left between them. CDR3 residues: CASSSPTGNYEQYF. The CDR3 DNA is TGTGCCAGCAGCTCCCCGACGGGAAACTACGAGCAGTACTTC.

This clone was counted once. V is TRBV19 and J is TRBJ2-3, with TRBD1 matching 7 bases. Germline trimming cut 5 bases from V and 7 bases from J; bases unmatched to any gene: 9. The CDR3 totals 14 residues. The germline gives CDR1 LNHDA, CDR2 SQIVND (reference sequence). The CDR3 is CASSGRDRLNTQYF. As DNA, the CDR3 is TGTGCCAGTAGTGGCCGGGACAGACTAAATACGCAGTATTTT.

The rearrangement joins TRBV5-5 to TRBJ2-7; 8 bases fit TRBD1. J lost 5 bases, V lost 2 bases, and 12 bases had no gene match. Looked up from germline, CDR1 is SGHKS and CDR2 is YYEKEE (reference sequence). CDR3 size: 16 residues. The CDR3 here is CASSLRLRTGSNEQYF. The CDR3 DNA follows: TGTGCCAGCAGCTTACGCCTTAGGACAGGGTCTAACGAGCAGTACTTC.

The genes are TRBV7-9 and TRBJ1-2; 7 positions match TRBD1. CDR1 and CDR2 (germline): SEHNR, FQNEAQ (reference sequence). V dropped 5 bases and J dropped 3; count of bases not matched to a gene: 3. The CDR3 consists of 13 residues. The CDR3: CASSPDRYYGYTF. The DNA of the CDR3 is TGTGCCAGCAGCCCGGACAGGTACTATGGCTACACCTTC.

The chain links TRBV5-4 to TRBJ2-3; possible D gene TRBD1, 5 bases. Germline CDR1 is SGHNT and CDR2 is YYREEE (reference sequence). The CDR3 totals 16 residues. V was cut by 2 bases and J by 0 bases, with 13 bases left in between. CDR3: CASSFTGTFSTDTQYF. CDR3 sequence (DNA): TGTGCCAGCAGCTTTACAGGCACCTTCAGCACAGATACGCAGTATTTT.